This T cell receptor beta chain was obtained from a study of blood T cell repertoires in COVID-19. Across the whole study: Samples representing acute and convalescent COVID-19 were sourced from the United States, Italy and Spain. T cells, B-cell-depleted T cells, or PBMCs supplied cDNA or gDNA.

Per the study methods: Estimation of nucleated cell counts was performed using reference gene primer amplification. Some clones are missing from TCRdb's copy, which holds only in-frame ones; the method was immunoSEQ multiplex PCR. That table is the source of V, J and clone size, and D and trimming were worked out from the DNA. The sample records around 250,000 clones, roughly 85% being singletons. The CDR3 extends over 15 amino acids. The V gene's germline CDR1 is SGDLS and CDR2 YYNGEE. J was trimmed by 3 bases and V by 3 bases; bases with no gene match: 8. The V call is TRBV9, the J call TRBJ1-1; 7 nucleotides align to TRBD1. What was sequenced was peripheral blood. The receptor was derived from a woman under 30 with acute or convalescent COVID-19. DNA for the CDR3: TGTGCCAGCAGCGGGATTCTCACAGGGGACACTGAAGCTTTCTTT. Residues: CASSGILTGDTEAFF.